This T cell receptor (beta chain) is from a study of cytotoxic CD8 clonotypes in ibrutinib-treated CLL. Study details: The patients comprised 10 to 12 relapsed/refractory and roughly 15 treatment-naive cases, some 17 IGHV unmutated. Productive templates averaged about 230,000 per sample, and productive rearrangements roughly 90,000.

Study results and limitations: Clonality rose at ibrutinib response, held steady in sustained remission, and fell toward baseline at progression. There were few public clonotypes, and on treatment they contracted or stayed stable.

Germline V gives CDR1 KGHSH, CDR2 LQKENI. The germline V and J ends were trimmed by 0 bases and 3 bases, with 9 bases remaining between them. This CDR3 region has 14 residues. On this clone: The antigen remains unidentified.

Sequencing was performed with immunoSEQ multiplex PCR; in TCRdb, only in-frame clones are kept and a portion is missing. Seen here are over 120,000 clones, around 80% observed once, and the top ten hold roughly 13%. Sequenced here: PBMCs, sampled after 12 months of ibrutinib treatment. This TCR was recovered from a human donor with chronic lymphocytic leukemia. The chain employs TRBV18 and TRBJ2-7; D is uncertain. CDR3 amino acids: CASSPPSPSYEQYF. Written as DNA, the CDR3 is TGTGCCAGCTCACCACCGTCTCCGAGCTACGAGCAGTACTTC.